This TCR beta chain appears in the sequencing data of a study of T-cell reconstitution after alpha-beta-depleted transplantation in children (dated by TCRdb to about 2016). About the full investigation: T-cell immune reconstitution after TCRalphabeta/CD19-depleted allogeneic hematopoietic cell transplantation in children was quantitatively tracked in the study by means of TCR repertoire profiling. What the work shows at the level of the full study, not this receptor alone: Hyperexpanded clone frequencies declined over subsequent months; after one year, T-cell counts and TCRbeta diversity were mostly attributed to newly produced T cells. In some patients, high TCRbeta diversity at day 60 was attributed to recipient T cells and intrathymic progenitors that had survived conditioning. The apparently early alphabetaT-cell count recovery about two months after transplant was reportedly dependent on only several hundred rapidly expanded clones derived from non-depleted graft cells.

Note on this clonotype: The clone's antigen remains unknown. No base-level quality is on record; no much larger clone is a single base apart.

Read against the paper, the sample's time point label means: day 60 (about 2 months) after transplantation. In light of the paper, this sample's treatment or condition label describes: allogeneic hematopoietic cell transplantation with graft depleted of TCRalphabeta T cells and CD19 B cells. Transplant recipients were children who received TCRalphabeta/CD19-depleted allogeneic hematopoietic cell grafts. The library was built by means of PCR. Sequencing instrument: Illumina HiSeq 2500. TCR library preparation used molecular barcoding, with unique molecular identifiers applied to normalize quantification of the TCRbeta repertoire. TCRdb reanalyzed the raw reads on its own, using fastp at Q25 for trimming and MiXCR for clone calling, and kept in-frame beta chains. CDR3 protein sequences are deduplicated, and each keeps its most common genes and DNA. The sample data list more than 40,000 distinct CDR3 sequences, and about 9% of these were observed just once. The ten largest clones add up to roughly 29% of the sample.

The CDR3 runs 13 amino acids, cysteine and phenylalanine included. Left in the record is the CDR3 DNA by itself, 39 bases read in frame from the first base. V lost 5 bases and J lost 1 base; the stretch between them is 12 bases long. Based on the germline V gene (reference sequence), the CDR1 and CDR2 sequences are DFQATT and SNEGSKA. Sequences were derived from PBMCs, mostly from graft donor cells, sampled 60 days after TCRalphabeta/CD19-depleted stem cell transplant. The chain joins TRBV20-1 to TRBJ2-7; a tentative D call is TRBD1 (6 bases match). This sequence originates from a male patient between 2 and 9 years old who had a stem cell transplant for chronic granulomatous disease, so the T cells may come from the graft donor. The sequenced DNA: TGCAGTGCTGCCACAGGGAAATCCTACGAGCAGTACTTC. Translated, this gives CSAATGKSYEQYF.